Here is one T cell receptor (beta chain) with its context. The CDR3 covers 15 residues. CDR1 is SGHTS, CDR2 YDEGEE, per germline. Trimming took 0 bases from V and 10 from J; bases not matched to a gene: 6. Original methodology: Reference gene primer amplification in the assay estimated nucleated cell counts. TCRdb's table, derived via immunoSEQ multiplex PCR, lists solely in-frame clones and lacks some. The V and J calls and the clone size are those of that table, but D and trimming were determined from the DNA. The sample shows 200,000 to 250,000 clones, roughly four fifths of them seen only once. These data belong to a study of blood T cell repertoires in COVID-19.

The source of this sequence is a woman aged 35 to 49 with acute or convalescent COVID-19. The V and J genes are TRBV5-8 and TRBJ1-5, with TRBD1 matching over 11 bases. What was sequenced was peripheral blood. CDR3 protein: CASSLGGTGGKPQHF. The CDR3 coding sequence is TGTGCCAGCAGCTTGGGAGGGACAGGGGGGAAACCCCAGCATTTT.